This T cell receptor beta chain was found in a study of human T cells and chemical hapten exposure. Turning to the study itself: Weekly diphenylcyclopropenone doses were given to patients' scalps across the roughly 25-week study.

This clonotype was counted ten times or more. Germline V gene data show CDR1 as MNHEY and CDR2 as SMNVEV (reference sequence). Between the trimmed V and J ends, which lost 3 bases and 7 bases, there was a span of 4 bases. This CDR3 is 11 amino acids long. MiXCR was run by TCRdb on the RACE reads, yielding one entry per CDR3 protein. The sample carries roughly 38,000 distinct CDR3 sequences, over 7.5% recorded once. Stated time point: patch test 3, about 24 weeks after DPC sensitization. Treatment indicated: therapeutic diphenylcyclopropenone sensitization with weekly scalp DPC. RNA extraction used unfractionated whole blood as the source of total RNA.

The chain has TRBV27 and TRBJ1-3; D is ambiguous. This sequence was found in a man between 50 and 59 years old with alopecia areata. Some clones in this sample may be carry-over from other donors' samples. The starting material was whole blood, obtained in connection with sensitization to the hapten diphenylcyclopropenone (DPC). CDR3 coding DNA: TGTGCCAGCAGTTTTGGGAACACCATATATTTT. Amino acids: CASSFGNTIYF.